In its sample, the clone carrying this T cell receptor beta chain was seen a few times. This entry comes from a study of blood T cells in healthy people across ages. A sample-barcoded 5' primer and a J-beta primer mix were used in a second PCR of roughly 7 to 12 cycles. MiXCR, applied by TCRdb to the 5' RACE reads, yields one record per CDR3 protein. The repertoire consists of roughly 680,000 distinct CDR3 sequences, with approximately 21% occurring once and the leading ten covering roughly 3.6%. Per germline, CDR1 LNHNV and CDR2 YYDKDF (reference sequence). The CDR3 has 15 residues. The V call is TRBV15, the J call TRBJ2-5; D is unresolved. TRBJ2-1 matches the DNA end more closely, so the J call is doubtful. The sample comprised blood. This receptor was taken from a man in his sixties or seventies in good health. The DNA of the CDR3 is TGTGCCACCAGCACCCTATCAACTGGAGCAAATGAGCAGTTCTTC. It codes for CATSTLSTGANEQFF.